The 21 T cell receptor beta chains reported below all come from one sample, sequenced in a study of blood T cell repertoires in COVID-19. Only in-frame clones appear in the TCRdb table, and some are missing; sequencing was by immunoSEQ multiplex PCR. The sample has roughly 100,000 clones; 90% to 95% are singletons. Sequencing input: peripheral blood. These TCRs come from a woman aged 45-65 years in a cohort sampled during active COVID-19.

The chain recombines TRBV10-3 with TRBJ1-5; D possibly corresponds to TRBD1 (6 bases). V was cut by 3 bases and J by 2 bases, with 11 bases left in between. The germline gives CDR1 ENHRY, CDR2 SYGVKD. There are 15 residues in the CDR3. The CDR3 region is CAISDSHRGNQPQHF. DNA of the CDR3: TGTGCCATCAGTGATTCGCACAGGGGCAATCAGCCCCAGCATTTT.

The rearrangement joins TRBV27 to TRBJ2-1; 7 bases map to TRBD2. Germline V gene data show CDR1 as MNHEY and CDR2 as SMNVEV (reference sequence). This CDR3 is 15 amino acids long. Trimming at V came to 5 bases and at J to 4 bases, leaving 8 bases not matched to a gene. The DNA of the CDR3 is TGTGCCAGCAGTATTAGCGGGCGGGATTACAATGAGCAGTTCTTC. Its protein is CASSISGRDYNEQFF.

This clone was observed once. The CDR3 coding sequence is TGTGCCAGCATTAGCACAGGGAACACTGAAGCTTTCTTT. Translating gives CASISTGNTEAFF. V usage is TRBV2 and J usage is TRBJ1-1; possibly TRBD1 for D (5 bases). The V end was cut by 7 bases, the J end by 1 base, with 10 bases between. The CDR3 runs 13 residues. Germline CDR1 SNHLY, CDR2 FYNNEI.

The chain links TRBV5-6 to TRBJ2-7, with 8 nucleotides matching TRBD1. V was clipped by 7 bases and J by 0 bases; unmatched bases: 6. Germline V gene sequence: CDR1 SGHDT, CDR2 YYEEEE. The CDR3 totals 14 residues. CDR3 DNA sequence: TGTGCCAGCGGGCTTGGGACAGGCTCCTACGAGCAGTACTTC. Protein sequence: CASGLGTGSYEQYF.

The chain uses TRBV7-2 and TRBJ2-3; D gene unclear. The germline V gene has CDR1 SGHTA and CDR2 FQGNSA. The CDR3 sequence is 12 residues long. Trimming stripped 4 bases from V and 2 bases from J, with 4 bases between. This CDR3 is CASSSYTDTQYF. The CDR3 DNA reads TGTGCCAGCAGCTCCTACACAGATACGCAGTATTTT.

The chain couples TRBV4-1 to TRBJ2-1; perhaps TRBD2 as D (7 bases). The V end was cut by 1 base, the J end by 4 bases, with 14 bases between. The length of the CDR3 is 16 residues. Germline-derived CDR1 and CDR2 are MGHRA and YSYEKL. For the CDR3, the DNA is TGCGCCAGCAGCCAAGGACGCGGGGGCCGGTACAATGAGCAGTTCTTC. Protein product: CASSQGRGGRYNEQFF.

V usage is TRBV5-1 and J usage is TRBJ2-5, with 8 positions matching TRBD2. V shed 4 bases, J shed 4 bases, and the junction held 18 bases outside the gene matches. The CDR3 is made up of 18 amino acids. Germline CDR1 and CDR2: SGHRS and YFSETQ. For the CDR3, the DNA is TGCGCCAGCAGCCCCAGGGGAGCGGGGGATTTCGAGTTAGAGACCCAGTACTTC. Protein product: CASSPRGAGDFELETQYF. The entire variable domain, with the rest obtained from reference TRBV5-1 and TRBJ2-5, is as follows: KAGVTQTPRYLIKTRGQQVTLSCSPISGHRSVSWYQQTPGQGLQFLFEYFSETQRNKGNFPGRFSGRQFSNSRSEMNVSTLELGDSALYLCASSPRGAGDFELETQYFGPGTRLLVL.

The chain employs TRBV11-3 and TRBJ2-3, with D possibly matching TRBD2 (5 bases). The CDR3 sequence is 15 residues long. Germline V gene data show CDR1 as SGHNT and CDR2 as YENEEA. V lost 1 base to trimming and J lost 0 bases, with 8 bases between them. CDR3 in amino acids: CASSLGGSSTDTQYF. The CDR3, as DNA: TGTGCCAGCAGCTTAGGCGGGTCTAGCACAGATACGCAGTATTTT.

This sequence joins TRBV7-2 and TRBJ2-2, with D perhaps TRBD1 (6 bases). The V gene's germline CDR1 is SGHTA and CDR2 FQGNSA. The CDR3 is 15 amino acids. V shed 6 bases and J shed 4 bases, with 15 bases lying between them. CDR3 sequence reads: CASSSTGISTGELFF. The CDR3 DNA reads TGTGCCAGCAGTAGTACAGGGATCAGCACCGGGGAGCTGTTTTTT.

The chain joins TRBV28 to TRBJ1-2; D is uncertain. The germline gives CDR1 MDHEN, CDR2 SYDVKM. CDR3 length: 11 amino acids. V lost 3 bases to trimming and J lost 6 bases, with 5 bases between them. In DNA, the CDR3 is TGTGCCAGCAGTTTGCAGGATGGCTACACCTTC. It translates to CASSLQDGYTF.

V usage is TRBV5-1 and J usage is TRBJ2-3, with 7 bases matching TRBD2. This CDR3 region has 15 residues. Losses at the gene ends were 4 bases for V and 6 bases for J; bases not matched to a gene: 11. The germline V gene has CDR1 SGHRS and CDR2 YFSETQ. This CDR3 is CASSSRGGGEDTQYF. The CDR3, as DNA: TGCGCCAGCAGCAGTCGCGGCGGGGGTGAGGATACGCAGTATTTT.

This sequence joins TRBV11-2 and TRBJ2-1; D is perhaps TRBD1 (5 bases). Trimming took off 5 bases at V and 3 bases at J, with 11 bases between the two ends. The CDR3 is 14 amino acids. The germline V gene encodes CDR1 SGHAT and CDR2 FQNNGV. CDR3: CASSPGHYYNEQFF. Written as DNA, the CDR3 is TGTGCCAGCAGCCCTGGACACTACTACAATGAGCAGTTCTTC.

The rearrangement links TRBV24-1 to TRBJ2-7; tentative D call: TRBD1 (5 bases). The CDR3 has 17 amino acids. V shed 4 bases and J shed 3 bases, with 21 bases lying between them. Germline-derived CDR1 and CDR2 are KGHDR and SFDVKD. CDR3: CATSDRTRRDPHYEQYF. CDR3 bases: TGTGCCACCAGTGACCGCACTCGCAGGGATCCCCACTACGAGCAGTACTTC.

V usage is TRBV5-4 and J usage is TRBJ2-2, with D perhaps TRBD1 (5 bases). The length of the CDR3 is 17 residues. Trimming took 3 bases from V and 7 from J, leaving 22 bases between them. Germline CDR1 and CDR2: SGHNT and YYREEE (reference sequence). In DNA form, the CDR3 reads TGTGCCAGCAGCTCAAGAACAGGCGTTGCCCGAGGCGGGGAGCTGTTTTTT. It encodes CASSSRTGVARGGELFF.

The chain joins TRBV9 to TRBJ2-7; 9 bases fit TRBD1. Germline CDR1 reads SGDLS; CDR2 reads YYNGEE. Trimming took 3 bases from V and 5 from J; bases not matched to a gene: 6. This CDR3 is built from 14 residues. CDR3 DNA: TGTGCCAGCAGCGCTCTGACAGGGGGGGACGAGCAGTACTTC. Residues: CASSALTGGDEQYF.

The chain recombines TRBV10-1 with TRBJ2-1, with 10 bases aligning to TRBD2. CDR1 and CDR2 from the germline V gene are WNHNN and SYGVQD (reference sequence). The CDR3 is 15 residues long. After removal of 2 bases from V and 5 bases from J, the junction contained 3 bases not matched to a gene. CDR3 sequence reads: CASSESGGGHNEQFF. The CDR3 region has the DNA TGCGCCAGCAGTGAGAGCGGGGGGGGGCACAATGAGCAGTTCTTC.

This sequence joins TRBV19 and TRBJ2-2, with a possible D match to TRBD2 (7 bases). The CDR3 is made up of 17 amino acids. Germline V gene data show CDR1 as LNHDA and CDR2 as SQIVND (reference sequence). CDR3 sequence reads: CASSFKGGGPYTGELFF. The CDR3 DNA is TGTGCGTCTAGCTTCAAAGGGGGAGGGCCTTACACCGGGGAGCTGTTTTTT.

This clone was detected only once. In DNA, the CDR3 is TGCGCCAGCAGCACGACTAGCTCCCCCGCCGGGGAGCTGTTTTTT. Encoded protein: CASSTTSSPAGELFF. The V and J genes are TRBV5-1 and TRBJ2-2; 7 bases fit TRBD2. The CDR3 loop spans 15 amino acids. V dropped 4 bases and J dropped 6; count of bases not matched to a gene: 9. Germline V gene sequence: CDR1 SGHRS, CDR2 YFSETQ.

This clone occurred a few times. The V gene is TRBV7-3, the J gene TRBJ2-7; TRBD2 aligns across 7 bases. The germline gives CDR1 SGHTA, CDR2 FQGTGA. CDR3 size: 15 residues. The V and J ends lost 2 bases and 4 bases, in that order; junction bases with no gene match: 8. The CDR3 DNA reads TGTGCCAGCAGCTTAGTCCCTGGCGGGAGTTACGAGCAGTACTTC. Its protein is CASSLVPGGSYEQYF.

V usage is TRBV5-1 and J usage is TRBJ2-7, with TRBD1 matching over 7 bases. The length of the CDR3 is 15 residues. Germline V gene lookup returns CDR1 SGHRS and CDR2 YFSETQ. J was trimmed by 2 bases and V by 4 bases; bases with no gene match: 9. The CDR3 nucleotides read TGCGCCAGCAGCCCCGGACAGGCAATTACCTACGAGCAGTACTTC. It encodes CASSPGQAITYEQYF.

This chain uses TRBV21-1 with TRBJ1-1; no check of the table's D call, TRBD1, against the DNA was made. TRBV21-1 is a recognized pseudogene. This CDR3 contains 21 residues. The CDR3 DNA reads TGTGCCAGCAGCAAAGTTTCGTTAATACGGGACAGGCCTAACTCGAACACTGAAGCTTTCTTT. Its translation: CASSKVSLIRDRPNSNTEAFF.